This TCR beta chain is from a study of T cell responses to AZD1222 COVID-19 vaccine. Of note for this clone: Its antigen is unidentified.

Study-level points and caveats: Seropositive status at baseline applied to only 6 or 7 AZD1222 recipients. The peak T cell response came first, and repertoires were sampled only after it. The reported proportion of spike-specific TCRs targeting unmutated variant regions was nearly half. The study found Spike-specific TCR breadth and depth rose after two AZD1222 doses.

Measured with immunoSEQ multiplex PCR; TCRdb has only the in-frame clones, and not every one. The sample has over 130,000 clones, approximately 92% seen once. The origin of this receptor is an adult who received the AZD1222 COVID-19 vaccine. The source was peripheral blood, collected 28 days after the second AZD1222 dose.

Here the CDR3 reads CASSSQKPQHF. DNA for the CDR3: TGTGCCAGCAGCTCCCAGAAGCCCCAGCATTTT. V and J are TRBV28 and TRBJ1-5; no definite D call. From germline, CDR1 is MDHEN and CDR2 SYDVKM. Trimming pared 6 bases from V and 8 bases from J, leaving 8 bases between. The CDR3 covers 11 residues.